Sequencing of this T cell receptor beta chain was carried out in a study of T cell repertoires in cytomegalovirus infection. TCRdb re-called the reads through MiXCR, storing one row per CDR3 protein. The repertoire consists of approximately 500,000 distinct CDR3 sequences, with approximately 26% occurring once and the leading ten covering 13%. Notes on the study in general: Identification of carriers of CMV plus the relevant HLA was performed using cumulative public TCR beta family frequency.

Note on this clonotype: As yet, its antigen is unknown.

The CDR3 length is 13 residues. Germline V gene lookup returns CDR1 MNHEY and CDR2 SVGEGT. Trimming took off 9 bases at V and 3 bases at J, with 13 bases between the two ends. The source of this sequence is a human donor in good health (CMV status not recorded). Some clones in this sample may be carry-over from other donors' samples. Sequenced: PBMCs. The rearrangement uses TRBV6-2 or TRBV6-3 and TRBJ2-3; D may be TRBD1 (7 bases). This CDR3 is CARQTGRTDTQYF. In DNA, the CDR3 is TGTGCCAGACAGACAGGGAGGACAGATACGCAGTATTTT.